Presented here are 10 T cell receptor beta chains from one specimen sequenced in a study of blood T cell repertoires in COVID-19. Clones were sequenced by immunoSEQ multiplex PCR, and TCRdb holds only the in-frame ones, with some missing. The sample carries under 55,000 clones, approximately 85% recorded once. The sequencing sample was made of peripheral blood. These receptors were obtained from a woman of 80 years or more with acute or convalescent COVID-19.

The V call is TRBV5-1, the J call TRBJ2-6; D unresolved. With 4 bases removed from V and 0 bases from J, the gap between germline ends came to 11 bases. CDR3 length: 16 residues. Germline CDR1 is SGHRS and CDR2 is YFSETQ. The DNA of the CDR3 is TGCGCCAGCAGCGCTACCGAGGCCTCTGGGGCCAACGTCCTGACTTTC. Residues: CASSATEASGANVLTF.

This clone was picked up many times. The chain links TRBV4-2 to TRBJ2-2; the D is unclear. The CDR3 has 16 residues. The germline CDR1 and CDR2 sequences are LGHNA and YNFKEQ. Between the trimmed V and J ends, which lost 4 bases and 0 bases, there was a span of 12 bases. The CDR3 spells CASSPITESNTGELFF. CDR3 DNA: TGTGCCAGCAGCCCTATAACCGAGTCGAACACCGGGGAGCTGTTTTTT.

This clone was counted a few times. The CDR3 DNA follows: TGTGCCAGCATCAGGGCAGATACGCAGTATTTT. Residues: CASIRADTQYF. The gene calls are TRBV27 and TRBJ2-3, with D perhaps matching TRBD1 (5 bases). The CDR3 is 11 amino acids. The V end was cut by 7 bases, the J end by 4 bases, with 6 bases between. Germline CDR1 reads MNHEY; CDR2 reads SMNVEV (reference sequence).

This clone has just one count. The chain joins TRBV21-1 to TRBJ2-5; the D call in the table, TRBD2, was not verified against the DNA. TRBV21-1 is tagged as a pseudogene. There are 16 residues in the CDR3. CDR3 region: CASRPAVATFSETQYF. In nucleotides, the CDR3 is TGTGCCAGCAGACCTGCAGTAGCTACTTTCTCTGAGACCCAGTACTTC.

The chain recombines TRBV6-1 with TRBJ1-6, with 8 nucleotides matching TRBD1. With 0 bases clipped from V and 10 bases from J, the junction kept 8 bases outside the gene matches. The CDR3 consists of 16 residues. Germline CDR1 MNHNS, CDR2 SASEGT. CDR3 in amino acids: CASSEAGGQVQSPLHF. The CDR3 DNA follows: TGTGCCAGCAGTGAAGCTGGGGGACAGGTACAATCACCCCTCCACTTT.

This clone turned up a few times. This rearrangement joins TRBV7-9 to TRBJ2-1, with D maybe TRBD2 (6 bases). Germline V gives CDR1 SEHNR, CDR2 FQNEAQ (reference sequence). This CDR3 contains 15 residues. Trimming took 5 bases from V and 6 from J, leaving 17 bases between them. DNA of the CDR3: TGTGCCAGCAGCCGGGGACTGATGGGAGGCAATGAGCAGTTCTTC. Residues: CASSRGLMGGNEQFF.

This chain links TRBV5-6 with TRBJ2-4, with TRBD1 identical over 9 bases. Germline V gene sequence: CDR1 SGHDT, CDR2 YYEEEE. CDR3 length: 17 amino acids. The V gene end was trimmed by 5 bases and the J gene end by 0 bases; junction bases not matched to a gene: 9. CDR3 DNA: TGTGCCAGCAGGTCGCAGGGACAGGGAGCAGCCAAAAACATTCAGTACTTC. This translates into CASRSQGQGAAKNIQYF.

V gene TRBV5-6 combines with J gene TRBJ2-5; no clear D. V lost 4 bases to trimming and J lost 2 bases, with 9 bases between them. The germline V gene encodes CDR1 SGHDT and CDR2 YYEEEE. The CDR3 is 13 amino acids. DNA of the CDR3: TGTGCCAGCAGCCCGGGTTTGCAAGAGACCCAGTACTTC. Its protein is CASSPGLQETQYF.

The chain combines TRBV27 with TRBJ1-4; TRBD1 might be the D (6 bases). V lost 2 bases, J lost 6 bases, and 16 bases lay in between. Per germline, CDR1 MNHEY and CDR2 SMNVEV (reference sequence). The CDR3 consists of 16 residues. CDR3 region: CASSLVFRGNDEKLFF. CDR3 coding DNA: TGTGCCAGCAGTTTAGTATTCAGGGGCAATGATGAAAAACTGTTTTTT.

This chain uses TRBV10-3 with TRBJ1-6, with 7 bases fitting TRBD1. The CDR3 loop spans 15 amino acids. Trimming took 6 bases from V and 7 from J; bases not matched to a gene: 9. The germline CDR1 and CDR2 sequences are ENHRY and SYGVKD. CDR3 coding DNA: TGTGCCATCAGCCCAACACAGGGGTACAATTCACCCCTCCACTTT. As protein: CAISPTQGYNSPLHF.